The present entry profiles one T cell receptor (beta chain) with its context. This receptor's antigen is unknown. The input lacks base qualities; no much larger clone sits a single base away. These data belong to a study of cytomegalovirus exposure and HLA in healthy donors (dated 2017 in TCRdb). About the investigation overall: An earlier analysis of roughly 570 of the donors reported about 300 Gb of sequence data and 95 million to 140 million unique TCR beta sequences obtained from about 179 million T cells. Every repertoire in the discovery cohort had been generated on one and the same sequencing platform. An earlier analysis of several hundred of the donors used high-throughput TCR beta sequencing to judge whether each TCR beta V gene segment behaved as functional or pseudogenic. Around 320 gigabases of sequencing data and approximately 85 million unique TCR sequences were included in an early release covering around 600 HLA-typed donors. Donor age, sex, ethnicity and CMV serostatus were compiled alongside the repertoire data. The genetic ancestry cluster associated with self-reported Caucasian donors included 65% to 90% of the 300 to 450 genotyped donors. A separate validation cohort of some 130 different subjects was used in addition to the 666-subject first cohort. In a later analysis, previously published TCR beta repertoires from about 640 donors were re-analyzed and high-resolution HLA genotyping was added so that TCR occurrence patterns could be studied. Because of strong linkage in the cohort, roughly 5 DR-DQ haplotypes were treated as single units for association and clustering. The study was designed to test whether signatures of past pathogen exposure could be identified by cataloging public T cell receptors. To predict cytomegalovirus infection status, the study brought together high-throughput TCR immunosequencing, statistical association of individual TCRs with disease status, and machine learning. Among some 400 genotyped donors of the cohort, an average of approximately 240,000 unique TCR beta nucleotide sequences was sequenced per donor, of which roughly 17% were non-productive. A later genetic analysis used genome-wide SNP genotypes for about 55% of the 666 donors, treating that subset as a discovery cohort. Rather than drawing on any new phenotypic data, the later analysis identified candidate immune exposures from TCR beta sequences and the way those sequences occurred across donors. Using immunosequencing, the study profiled T cell repertoires from fewer than 700 subjects and related those repertoires to cytomegalovirus serostatus. Typing coverage differed by locus: A, B, C, DRB1 and DQB1 were typed in roughly 620-640 donors, DQA1 in 500 to 550, DPA1 in 600 to 610, and DPB1 in about 450. HLA typing covered class I and class II loci at four-digit resolution.

Receptor libraries were prepared by the immunoSEQ multiplex PCR assay. The multiplex PCR relied on a mix of 60 forward primers for TCR Vbeta segments and 13 reverse primers for TCR Jbeta segments. The CDR3 region of rearranged TCR beta genes was amplified from genomic DNA by a multiplex PCR assay. The Illumina HiSeq System was used to sequence the amplified TCR beta libraries as 87-base-pair reads. For the original study's pipeline: A later analysis counted approximately 74 million unique TCR beta chains across the 666 repertoires, and 9.5 million to 11 million of these chains were shared by at least two donors. A nearest-neighbor algorithm error-corrected the raw reads and collapsed the reads into unique sequences, merging closely related sequences to remove PCR and sequencing errors. CDR3 sequences were aligned to IMGT reference sequences to assign V, D and J gene segments. Each retained sequence needed at least a six-nucleotide match to both a V gene segment and a J gene segment. A rearrangement was called productive if the CDR3 had no stop codons and remained in frame with V and J, and every other rearrangement was called non-productive. Following IMGT convention, CDR3 was defined as the stretch from the second conserved V-encoded cysteine to the conserved J-encoded phenylalanine. The earlier analysis of some 540 of the donors excluded any sequence lacking an unambiguous match to a single V gene segment. An earlier analysis of just under 600 of the donors called V segments functional above 56.7% productive rearrangements and segregating when the between-donor standard deviation exceeded 5%. A statistical classification framework was developed to diagnose cytomegalovirus status using the catalog of TCR beta chain sequences. V and J gene assignment, in a later analysis, came from comparing TCR nucleotide sequences with IMGT/GENE-DB human TR gene sequences. Using the TCRdist pipeline, a later analysis assigned CDR3 sequences along with most-parsimonious VDJ recombination scenarios. In a later analysis, every TCR beta chain was defined by the combination of its CDR3 amino acid sequence and its V-gene family, and reads without a unique V-gene family were dropped. In a later analysis, 500 to 650 highly shared, low-generation-probability nucleotide sequences were removed to address suspected cross-contamination and a sequencing artifact. A later analysis calculated a clonal expansion index for each public chain from normalized within-repertoire ranks of inferred template counts. In a later analysis, generation probabilities were computed with a VDJ recombination model fitted to out-of-frame rearrangements, and the resulting probabilities were checked against IGoR. In a later analysis, hypergeometric tests were used to score TCR-TCR, TCR-HLA and TCR-CMV co-occurrence, with a repertoire-size bias correction applied to TCR pairs. A later analysis estimated false discovery rates by permuting HLA or CMV assignments 20 times. In a later analysis, co-occurring TCRs were grouped using DBSCAN, with TCRdist sequence similarity added in when clustering inside HLA-allele-positive subsets. Repertoires with fewer than 30,000 or more than 120,000 public chains were left out of co-occurrence clustering, as were about 5 repertoires with anomalous nucleotide sharing. What TCRdb holds here is the immuneACCESS table cut down to in-frame rearrangements. Part of the clones is not present; checked against another copy, under half of the missing clones reflect an unresolved V gene, and the others are unexplained. The V and J calls and clone size come from that table; D and trimming were worked out from the DNA. The table for this sample lists about 69,000 clones; less than 75% of them were counted only once. Around 9.9% of the sample is taken by the ten largest.

The cohort comprised some 730 healthy bone marrow donors. At the time of sampling, all cohort members were nominally healthy, though unrecorded immune exposures were likely present. The donor was CMV seronegative and was included in the group of about 400 seronegative cohort members. Every donor gave a peripheral blood sample, and the peripheral blood mononuclear cells from that sample were used for TCR beta sequencing. The Qiagen DNeasy Blood Extraction Kit was used to extract genomic DNA from the blood cell samples. Results and caveats for the whole study, not just this receptor: A later analysis associated about 17,000 TCR beta sequences with specific HLA alleles at a false discovery rate of 0.05. It was suggested by the authors that the approach could potentially be generalized to other disease states and immunological phenotypes. Several of the top co-occurrence clusters appeared to be linked to parvovirus B19, influenza, CMV and Epstein-Barr virus, according to a later analysis. A total of fewer than 200 TCR beta chains were listed by the study as associated with cytomegalovirus. A further reported finding was that TCR beta sequences accurately predicted the HLA-A and HLA-B alleles for most subjects in the first cohort. In a later genetic analysis, a missense DCLRE1C variant was associated with V-gene and J-gene trimming of TCR beta chains, and the association was replicated in an independent cohort. Presence/absence analyses assumed roughly uniform sequencing depth across donors, an assumption that may not hold. The sequencing pipeline was judged likely to have produced a cluster of highly shared sequence variants as a technical artifact. Correlated functional status among segregating V segments might reflect linkage disequilibrium, but an unknown experimental factor could not be ruled out. Because the 87-base-pair reads could not distinguish some IMGT-functional V segments, including TRBV6-2 and TRBV6-3, those segments were excluded. While some public TCRs were present in many individuals, most TCR sequences turned up only very rarely across donors. According to a later analysis, most CMV-associated TCR beta chains appeared to be HLA-restricted, and the HLA associations seemed to be driven largely by CMV exposure. A later analysis found that HLA-associated TCR beta chains were more clonally expanded and had lower generation probabilities than equally common non-associated chains. According to a later genetic analysis, donors in an Asian-associated ancestry cluster had fewer N-insertions in productive TCRs than the approximately 670-donor mean. HLA typing was unavailable for some donors at each locus, so association tests used only the typed subset. Strong co-occurrence of HLA alleles, especially DR and DQ, made assigning TCR associations to individual alleles difficult. Cytomegalovirus status was reported to be diagnosed by the classifier with high specificity and sensitivity in both the original and validation cohorts. In a later analysis, TCR association rates were found to vary across HLA loci, with the most associated TCRs seen for DRB1 alleles and the fewest for HLA-C alleles. Because counts were too low, about 15 rarely observed V segments, including chromosome 9 orphons, were left out of the earlier analysis of 587 of the donors. In this cohort, only TCR beta chains were sequenced, and detectable features were limited by the absence of alpha or paired-chain data. Immune exposure information for the cohort was limited to CMV serostatus. In an earlier analysis of under 600 of the donors, most TCR beta V segments were observed in productive rearrangements about 87% or about 30% of the time, broadly matching IMGT annotations. In vitro tests confirmed that a few of the cytomegalovirus-associated TCR beta chains recognize cytomegalovirus antigens.

The germline V gene (reference sequence) sets CDR1 to MNHEY and CDR2 to SMNVEV. A distance of 13 bases separates the germline ends of V and J, which lose 3 bases and 8 bases respectively. The CDR3 goes from the cysteine to the phenylalanine over 13 residues. Only CDR3 DNA remains: 39 bases, in frame from the first base. The chain is encoded by TRBV27 joined to TRBJ1-1, and possibly TRBD1, on 6 matching bases. The sample comprised PBMCs. The TCR was taken from a woman aged 30 to 39 in good health and CMV-seronegative. The CDR3 in this case is CASSFTGQREAFF. The sequence in DNA is TGTGCCAGCAGTTTCACGGGACAACGCGAAGCTTTCTTT.